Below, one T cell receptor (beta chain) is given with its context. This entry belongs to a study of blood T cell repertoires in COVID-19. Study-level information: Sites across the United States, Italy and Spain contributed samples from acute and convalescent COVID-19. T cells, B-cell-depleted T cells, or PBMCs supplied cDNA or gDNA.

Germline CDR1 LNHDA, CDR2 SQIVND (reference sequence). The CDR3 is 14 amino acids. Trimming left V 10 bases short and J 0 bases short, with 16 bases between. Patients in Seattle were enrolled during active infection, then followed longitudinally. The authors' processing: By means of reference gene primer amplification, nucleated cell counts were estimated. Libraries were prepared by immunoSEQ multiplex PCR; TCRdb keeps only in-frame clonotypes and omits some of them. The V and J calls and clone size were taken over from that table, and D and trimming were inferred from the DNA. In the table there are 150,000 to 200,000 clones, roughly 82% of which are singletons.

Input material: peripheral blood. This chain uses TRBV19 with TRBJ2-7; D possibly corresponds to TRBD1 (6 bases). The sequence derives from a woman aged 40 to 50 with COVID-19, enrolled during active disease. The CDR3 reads CATKLYRDSYEQYF. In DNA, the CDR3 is TGTGCCACTAAGCTTTACAGGGACTCCTACGAGCAGTACTTC.